The 32 T cell receptor beta chains given below trace back to one sample, sequenced in a study of monozygotic twins with inflammatory bowel disease. Using the 5' RACE reads, TCRdb records one entry per CDR3 protein without DNA. This sample's clone table lists approximately 150,000 distinct CDR3 sequences. Sequenced input: blood. These receptors were taken from a human donor with ulcerative colitis or Crohn's disease, or a healthy co-twin of an affected twin (not recorded which).

This chain joins TRBV10-3 and TRBJ2-2. CDR1 and CDR2 from the germline V gene are ENHRY and SYGVKD. The CDR3 runs 11 residues. CDR3 loop: CAIGDTGELFF.

The V and J genes are TRBV7-2 and TRBJ1-1; TCRdb reports TRBD1, a call that lacks DNA to check it against. CDR3 length equals 14 residues. Germline assignment: CDR1 SGHTA and CDR2 FQGNSA. The CDR3 protein is CASSVGTLNTEAFF.

The chain uses TRBV20-1 and TRBJ1-1; TCRdb reports TRBD1, a call that lacks DNA to check it against. Germline CDR1 DFQATT, CDR2 SNEGSKA (reference sequence). This CDR3 has 12 amino acids. CDR3 amino acids: CSARSGDTEAFF.

The chain recombines TRBV29-1 with TRBJ2-3; the TCRdb D gene call, TRBD2, has no DNA to confirm it. The CDR3 is made up of 15 amino acids. Per the germline V gene, CDR1 is SQVTM and CDR2 is ANQGSEA. The CDR3 loop reads CVVVAGRAISDTQYF.

The chain couples TRBV6-1 to TRBJ2-2. This CDR3 region has 13 residues. Germline loops: CDR1 MNHNS, CDR2 SASEGT. This chain's CDR3 is CASSEASTGELFF.

The chain recombines TRBV27 with TRBJ2-7; TCRdb reports TRBD2, a call that lacks DNA to check it against. This CDR3 is built from 14 residues. Germline CDR1 MNHEY, CDR2 SMNVEV (reference sequence). Here the CDR3 reads CASSHGLDSYEQYF.

The chain is built from TRBV12-3 or TRBV12-4 and TRBJ1-1. CDR3 size: 13 residues. The chain's CDR3 is CASSLRKDTEAFF.

This chain joins TRBV7-2 and TRBJ2-5; TCRdb picks TRBD2, but there is no DNA to check that call. CDR1 is SGHTA and CDR2 is FQGNSA in the germline V gene. CDR3 length equals 15 residues. This CDR3 reads CASSPMAGGGETQYF.

The V and J genes are TRBV7-9 and TRBJ2-7; TCRdb's assignment of TRBD1 cannot be checked, as there is no DNA. Germline loops: CDR1 SEHNR, CDR2 FQNEAQ (reference sequence). This CDR3 is 13 amino acids long. CDR3 region: CASSTGHLYEQYF.

The chain carries TRBV5-1 and TRBJ2-7. In germline, CDR1 is SGHRS, CDR2 YFSETQ. The CDR3 has 15 residues. CDR3 sequence reads: CASSLVAGTSYEQYF.

V and J are TRBV9 and TRBJ2-2; as DNA is missing, the TRBD1 call by TCRdb cannot be tested. From germline, CDR1 is SGDLS and CDR2 YYNGEE. The CDR3 runs to 14 residues. CDR3: CASSATGLAGELFF.

The chain is built from TRBV5-5 and TRBJ1-1; TCRdb selects TRBD1, and the lack of DNA leaves this call unchecked. Germline-derived CDR1 and CDR2 are SGHKS and YYEKEE (reference sequence). The CDR3 loop spans 14 amino acids. The CDR3: CASSLEGGNTEAFF. The entire variable domain, with the rest obtained from reference TRBV5-5 and TRBJ1-1, is as follows: DAGVTQSPTHLIKTRGQQVTLRCSPISGHKSVSWYQQVLGQGPQFIFQYYEKEERGRGNFPDRFSARQFPNYSSELNVNALLLGDSALYLCASSLEGGNTEAFFGQGTRLTVV.

The chain joins TRBV7-6 to TRBJ2-3; TCRdb selects TRBD2, and the lack of DNA leaves this call unchecked. This CDR3 is 16 amino acids long. Germline V gene lookup returns CDR1 SGHVS and CDR2 FNYEAQ. CDR3 protein: CASSLDRAGGSDTQYF.

The V call is TRBV5-1, the J call TRBJ2-1. The CDR3 runs to 15 residues. Germline values: CDR1 SGHRS, CDR2 YFSETQ. This CDR3 reads CASSLIVTWGDEQFF.

The rearrangement links TRBV6-2 or TRBV6-3 to TRBJ1-5; without DNA, the TCRdb call of TRBD1 cannot be checked. The length of the CDR3 is 18 residues. The germline V gene encodes CDR1 MNHEY and CDR2 SVGEGT. The CDR3: CASSYPDRGGEDNQPQHF.

The rearrangement joins TRBV5-1 to TRBJ1-2; the TRBD1 assignment by TCRdb is unverifiable without DNA. Germline V CDR1 and CDR2: SGHRS, YFSETQ. The CDR3 totals 14 residues. This chain's CDR3 is CASSLVGGGDGYTF.

The J gene is TRBJ1-2, the V gene TRBV19; TCRdb picks TRBD1, but there is no DNA to check that call. The germline gives CDR1 LNHDA, CDR2 SQIVND (reference sequence). The CDR3 covers 14 residues. CDR3 region: CASSMTDMYYGYTF.

This rearrangement joins TRBV7-3 to TRBJ2-6. Germline CDR1 SGHTA, CDR2 FQGTGA. This CDR3 is 16 amino acids long. CDR3 sequence reads: CASSLPPHSGANVLTF.

The V call is TRBV28, the J call TRBJ1-4; TCRdb designates TRBD1, a call that cannot be tested without DNA. The CDR3 length is 14 residues. Per the germline V gene, CDR1 is MDHEN and CDR2 is SYDVKM. The CDR3 protein is CASRPPGQPEKLFF.

The rearrangement uses TRBV3-1 and TRBJ1-2; lacking DNA, the TRBD1 call made by TCRdb goes unchecked. The CDR3 runs 13 residues. Germline CDR1 and CDR2: LGHDT and YNNKEL (reference sequence). This CDR3 is CASSRWDREGYTF.

The chain has TRBV3-1 and TRBJ2-1; the D call from TCRdb, TRBD1, cannot be confirmed without DNA. The CDR3 spans 14 residues. Germline CDR1 LGHDT, CDR2 YNNKEL (reference sequence). The CDR3 is CASSPFPLFNEQFF.

The V call is TRBV14, the J call TRBJ1-2; TCRdb's D gene call, TRBD1, goes unchecked for lack of DNA. Germline CDR1 and CDR2: SGHDN and FVKESK. This CDR3 contains 14 residues. This chain's CDR3 is CASSRQAPVYGYTF.

The chain links TRBV20-1 to TRBJ2-3. The CDR3 length is 12 residues. Germline V gene lookup returns CDR1 DFQATT and CDR2 SNEGSKA (reference sequence). CDR3 loop: CSAFQNTDTQYF.

This sequence joins TRBV11-2 and TRBJ2-7; TCRdb reports TRBD1, a call that lacks DNA to check it against. The CDR3 is made up of 15 amino acids. Germline V lookup: CDR1 SGHAT, CDR2 FQNNGV. The CDR3 is CASSLGRTGLYEQYF.

The chain combines TRBV7-2 with TRBJ2-7; with no DNA, the TCRdb D assignment of TRBD1 cannot be verified. Germline CDR1 is SGHTA and CDR2 is FQGNSA. The CDR3 covers 15 residues. Here the CDR3 reads CASSEAVGRGYEQYF. Together with reference TRBV7-2 and TRBJ2-7, the CDR3 gives the full variable domain: GAGVSQSPSNKVTEKGKDVELRCDPISGHTALYWYRQSLGQGLEFLIYFQGNSAPDKSGLPSDRFSAERTGGSVSTLTIQRTQQEDSAVYLCASSEAVGRGYEQYFGPGTRLTVT.

The chain recombines TRBV6-6 with TRBJ1-1. CDR1 is MNHNY and CDR2 is SVGAGI in the germline V gene (reference sequence). CDR3 length: 13 amino acids. CDR3 amino acids: CASSYRPETEAFF.

J is TRBJ2-1 and V is TRBV5-1; there is no DNA to check the TCRdb D call of TRBD1. CDR1 and CDR2 (germline): SGHRS, YFSETQ. The CDR3 extends over 16 amino acids. The CDR3 reads CASSLEAQGAINEQFF.

The genes are TRBV5-1 and TRBJ2-1; TCRdb names TRBD2, which stays unverified in the absence of DNA. This CDR3 is 15 amino acids long. In germline, CDR1 is SGHRS, CDR2 YFSETQ. The CDR3 loop reads CASSLEAGGANEQFF.

The V and J genes are TRBV25-1 and TRBJ2-5. CDR3 size: 15 residues. Per the germline V gene, CDR1 is MGHDK and CDR2 is SYGVNS. CDR3 in amino acids: CASSESLGYQETQYF.

This chain uses TRBV20-1 with TRBJ2-2; TCRdb names TRBD2, which stays unverified in the absence of DNA. Looked up from germline, CDR1 is DFQATT and CDR2 is SNEGSKA (reference sequence). This CDR3 is built from 15 residues. This CDR3 reads CSARDSGGIGGELFF.

The rearrangement uses TRBV6-1 and TRBJ1-6. The CDR3 is made up of 14 amino acids. Per the germline V gene, CDR1 is MNHNS and CDR2 is SASEGT. The CDR3 is CASTGGSYNSPLHF.

The chain is built from TRBV19 and TRBJ2-4; TCRdb's D call of TRBD1 is untestable without DNA. The CDR3 consists of 14 residues. From germline, CDR1 is LNHDA and CDR2 SQIVND (reference sequence). The CDR3 is CATQSPGDKNIQYF.